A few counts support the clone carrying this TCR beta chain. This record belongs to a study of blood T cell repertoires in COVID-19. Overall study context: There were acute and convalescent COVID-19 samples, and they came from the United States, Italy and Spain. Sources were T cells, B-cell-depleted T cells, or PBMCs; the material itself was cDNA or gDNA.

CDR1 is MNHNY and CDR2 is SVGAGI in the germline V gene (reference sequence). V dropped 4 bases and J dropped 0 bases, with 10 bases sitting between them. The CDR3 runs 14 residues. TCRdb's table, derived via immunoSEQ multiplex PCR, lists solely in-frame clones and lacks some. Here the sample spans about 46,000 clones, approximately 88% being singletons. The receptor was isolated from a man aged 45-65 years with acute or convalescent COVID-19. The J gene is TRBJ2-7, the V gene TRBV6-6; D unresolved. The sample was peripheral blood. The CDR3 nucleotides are TGTGCCAGCAGTTCCGCGACAAACTCCTACGAGCAGTACTTC. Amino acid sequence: CASSSATNSYEQYF.